These 26 T cell receptor beta chains were sequenced from one sample in a study of OX40 agonist ivuxolimab in advanced cancers. This table comes from immunoSEQ multiplex PCR, and its TCRdb copy is limited to in-frame clones, with some not included. The sample contains around 30,000 clones, roughly 90% of which appear only once. This material consisted of CD4+ or CD8+ T cells sorted from blood, taken in a trial of the OX40 agonist ivuxolimab. Every receptor here comes from an adult with an advanced solid tumor such as melanoma, head and neck, liver or kidney cancer.

The CDR3 spells CASSLSRLEPEYRDQYF. Written as DNA, the CDR3 is TGTGCCAGCAGCTTATCCCGACTAGAACCCGAATACCGAGATCAGTATTTT. The chain recombines TRBV11-1 with TRBJ2-3, with a weak D call TRBD2 (6 bases). Per the germline V gene, CDR1 is SGHAT and CDR2 is FQDESV (reference sequence). V was pared by 2 bases and J by 12 bases, with 27 bases between. This CDR3 is built from 17 residues.

The V gene is TRBV5-8, the J gene TRBJ2-7, with D unresolved. The CDR3 has 14 residues. Germline CDR1 and CDR2: SGHTS and YDEGEE. Trimming pared 0 bases from V and 7 bases from J, leaving 14 bases between. The CDR3: CASSLESFVVEQYF. The CDR3 nucleotides are TGTGCCAGCAGCTTGGAAAGTTTTGTAGTTGAGCAGTACTTC.

The genes are TRBV4-1 and TRBJ2-3; D remains ambiguous. Trimming removed 0 bases from V and 0 bases from J, with 10 bases in between. The CDR3 runs 16 residues. CDR1 MGHRA and CDR2 YSYEKL come from the germline V gene. CDR3 nucleotide sequence: TGCGCCAGCAGCCAAGATACGGCTCTTAGCACAGATACGCAGTATTTT. Its translation: CASSQDTALSTDTQYF.

The V gene is TRBV4-1, the J gene TRBJ1-6, with unresolved D. V was cut by 5 bases and J by 16 bases, with 18 bases left in between. Germline CDR1 MGHRA, CDR2 YSYEKL. This CDR3 is built from 13 residues. CDR3 sequence reads: CASSESDGLWLHF. Written as DNA, the CDR3 is TGCGCCAGCAGCGAGTCGGACGGTCTGTGGCTCCACTTT.

The J gene is TRBJ2-1, the V gene TRBV9; D perhaps matches TRBD2 (5 bases). Looked up from germline, CDR1 is SGDLS and CDR2 is YYNGEE. V was shortened by 4 bases and J by 0 bases, with 17 bases between the two germline ends. The CDR3 spans 17 residues. The CDR3 reads CASSPRGQVSSYNEQFF. The CDR3 DNA follows: TGTGCCAGCAGCCCCCGAGGGCAGGTTAGCTCCTACAATGAGCAGTTCTTC.

V usage is TRBV4-1 and J usage is TRBJ2-3, with 7 bases fitting TRBD2. Trimming at V came to 1 base and at J to 3 bases, leaving 4 bases not matched to a gene. The CDR3 totals 15 residues. From germline, CDR1 is MGHRA and CDR2 YSYEKL. As DNA, the CDR3 is TGCGCCAGCAGCCAAGCCGGGGGGAGAACAGATACGCAGTATTTT. Its translation is CASSQAGGRTDTQYF.

The rearrangement links TRBV9 to TRBJ2-7; TRBD2 matches 12 bases. The CDR3 spans 15 residues. V trimming: 0 bases; J trimming: 6 bases; junction bases outside the gene matches: 4. Germline CDR1 is SGDLS and CDR2 is YYNGEE. CDR3 in DNA: TGTGCCAGCAGCGTAGGACTAGCGGGAGTATCCGAGCAGTACTTC. Translation gives CASSVGLAGVSEQYF.

J is TRBJ1-3 and V is TRBV9; maybe TRBD1 (5 bases). The V gene's germline CDR1 is SGDLS and CDR2 YYNGEE. The CDR3 is made up of 15 amino acids. The germline V and J ends were trimmed by 4 bases and 6 bases, with 17 bases remaining between them. The CDR3 loop reads CASSPTGGLANTIYF. CDR3 nucleotide sequence: TGTGCCAGCAGCCCGACGGGGGGACTGGCAAACACCATATATTTT.

CDR3 sequence reads: CASSFSSSGSTDTQYF. The CDR3 region has the DNA TGTGCCAGCAGTTTTTCATCTAGCGGGAGTACAGATACGCAGTATTTT. V is TRBV28 and J is TRBJ2-3, with 10 positions matching TRBD2. CDR3 length: 16 amino acids. Germline V gene sequence: CDR1 MDHEN, CDR2 SYDVKM. The trim removed 3 bases at V and 3 bases at J, leaving 6 bases unmatched. The complete variable domain, with remaining parts taken from reference TRBV28 and TRBJ2-3, reads DVKVTQSSRYLVKRTGEKVFLECVQDMDHENMFWYRQDPGLGLRLIYFSYDVKMKEKGDIPEGYSVSREKKERFSLILESASTNQTSMYLCASSFSSSGSTDTQYFGPGTRLTVL.

This clone was detected only once. The chain combines TRBV10-3 with TRBJ2-7; the D call may be TRBD1 or TRBD2 (5 bases each). V lost 0 bases and J lost 0, with 12 bases in between. The CDR3 is 16 residues long. The germline V gene has CDR1 ENHRY and CDR2 SYGVKD. The CDR3 region is CAISESEGPSSYEQYF. For the CDR3, the DNA is TGTGCCATCAGTGAGTCCGAGGGGCCCAGCTCCTACGAGCAGTACTTC.

This chain uses TRBV7-8 with TRBJ1-3; TRBD1 agrees at 9 bases. CDR3 length: 14 amino acids. CDR1 and CDR2 (germline): SGHVS, FQNEAQ. V shed 2 bases and J 8 bases; nucleotides not matched to a gene: 4. Here the CDR3 reads CASSLPRTGDTIYF. In DNA, the CDR3 is TGTGCCAGCAGCTTACCACGGACAGGGGACACCATATATTTT. The variable domain in full, completed from reference TRBV7-8 and TRBJ1-3, reads GAGVSQSPRYKVAKRGQDVALRCDPISGHVSLFWYQQALGQGPEFLTYFQNEAQLDKSGLPSDRFFAERPEGSVSTLKIQRTQQEDSAVYLCASSLPRTGDTIYFGEGSWLTVV.

The chain uses TRBV30 and TRBJ1-1; no firm D call. The V end was cut by 0 bases, the J end by 5 bases, with 10 bases between. Germline values: CDR1 GTSNPN, CDR2 SVGIG (reference sequence). The CDR3 covers 13 residues. In nucleotides, the CDR3 is TGTGCCTGGAGTGTCCTGGGCTGGACTGAAGCTTTCTTT. Translating it yields CAWSVLGWTEAFF.

J is TRBJ2-1 and V is TRBV29-1; D is ambiguous. V was pared by 4 bases and J by 0 bases, with 13 bases between. The CDR3 consists of 15 residues. Germline lookup yields CDR1 SQVTM and CDR2 ANQGSEA. Here the CDR3 reads CSVAPPENSYNEQFF. As DNA, the CDR3 is TGCAGCGTTGCTCCGCCAGAGAACTCCTACAATGAGCAGTTCTTC.

The chain is built from TRBV7-9 and TRBJ2-5, with TRBD1 matching over 9 bases. Germline lookup yields CDR1 SEHNR and CDR2 FQNEAQ (reference sequence). V lost 6 bases to trimming and J lost 4 bases; unmatched junction nucleotides: 6. The CDR3 totals 14 residues. DNA for the CDR3: TGTGCCAGCAGGAAAGGGACAGGGAGAGAGACCCAGTACTTC. Its translation: CASRKGTGRETQYF.

V usage is TRBV27 and J usage is TRBJ2-1; D remains ambiguous. CDR3 size: 12 residues. V was clipped by 3 bases and J by 5 bases, with 5 bases between them. Germline V gene sequence: CDR1 MNHEY, CDR2 SMNVEV (reference sequence). This chain's CDR3 is CASSFRNNEQFF. CDR3 nucleotides: TGTGCCAGCAGTTTCAGAAACAATGAGCAGTTCTTC.

The V call is TRBV7-9, the J call TRBJ1-5; D remains ambiguous. The CDR3 has 12 residues. V was pared by 2 bases and J by 4 bases, with 3 bases between. CDR1 is SEHNR, CDR2 FQNEAQ, per germline (reference sequence). CDR3 bases: TGTGCCAGCAGCTTATTGAATCAGCCCCAGCATTTT. This encodes CASSLLNQPQHF.

CDR3 bases: TGTGCCAGCAGCTTAGCGGGCTCCACCGCGGATGAGCAGTTCTTC. Its translation: CASSLAGSTADEQFF. The rearrangement joins TRBV7-1 to TRBJ2-1, with 7 bases that match TRBD2. TRBV7-1 is identified as an open reading frame with a role that is uncertain. V lost 4 bases, J lost 8 bases, and 11 bases stayed unmatched. The CDR3 spans 15 residues.

This clone has only one observation. This rearrangement joins TRBV4-1 to TRBJ2-7; TRBD2 matches at 8 bases. This CDR3 has 16 amino acids. Looked up from germline, CDR1 is MGHRA and CDR2 is YSYEKL. Trimming cost V 0 bases and J 3 bases; bases outside gene matches: 7. CDR3 amino acids: CASSQEQLAEIYEQYF. The CDR3 DNA sequence: TGCGCCAGCAGCCAAGAGCAACTAGCGGAAATCTACGAGCAGTACTTC.

V usage is TRBV30 and J usage is TRBJ2-7; a weak D match, TRBD1 (7 bases). CDR3 size: 13 residues. V dropped 3 bases and J dropped 5 bases, with 14 bases sitting between them. Per germline, CDR1 GTSNPN and CDR2 SVGIG (reference sequence). This CDR3 reads CAWSFGGGDEQYF. Written as DNA, the CDR3 is TGTGCCTGGAGCTTTGGAGGGGGCGACGAGCAGTACTTC.

This chain uses TRBV7-9 with TRBJ2-5; 11 positions agree with TRBD1. After removal of 7 bases from V and 11 bases from J, the junction contained 9 bases not matched to a gene. Germline CDR1 SEHNR, CDR2 FQNEAQ (reference sequence). CDR3 size: 13 residues. This chain's CDR3 is CASTRDRGAVQYF. The CDR3 DNA is TGTGCCAGCACGCGGGACAGGGGGGCCGTACAGTACTTC.

The chain employs TRBV4-1 and TRBJ2-1; D not resolved. V lost 2 bases and J 5 bases, leaving 7 bases between the germline ends. This CDR3 has 13 residues. The germline V gene has CDR1 MGHRA and CDR2 YSYEKL. CDR3 region: CASSQSENNEQFF. In DNA form, the CDR3 reads TGCGCCAGCAGCCAAAGTGAAAACAATGAGCAGTTCTTC.

The chain is built from TRBV7-8 and TRBJ2-3, with 7 nucleotides matching TRBD1. Trimming cost V 0 bases and J 8 bases; bases outside gene matches: 8. Looked up from germline, CDR1 is SGHVS and CDR2 is FQNEAQ. The CDR3 runs 15 residues. CDR3 sequence (DNA): TGTGCCAGCAGCTTAGCCCGGGACAGCGCTCTTACGCAGTATTTT. Its translation: CASSLARDSALTQYF.

The V call is TRBV28, the J call TRBJ1-2; D remains ambiguous. The CDR3 is made up of 13 amino acids. From germline, CDR1 is MDHEN and CDR2 SYDVKM. The V end was cut by 3 bases, the J end by 4 bases, with 9 bases between. This chain's CDR3 is CASSFPGSYGYTF. Written as DNA, the CDR3 is TGTGCCAGCAGTTTTCCGGGGTCCTATGGCTACACCTTC.

This chain links TRBV29-1 with TRBJ1-1; no clear D. Germline V gene data show CDR1 as SQVTM and CDR2 as ANQGSEA. The CDR3 runs 13 residues. V was pared by 0 bases and J by 1 base, with 6 bases between. The CDR3 DNA sequence: TGCAGCGTTGAAGATCTGGCGAACACTGAAGCTTTCTTT. It translates to CSVEDLANTEAFF.

The chain links TRBV19 to TRBJ1-2; unclear D gene. The germline V gene has CDR1 LNHDA and CDR2 SQIVND (reference sequence). This CDR3 is 16 amino acids long. Trimming cost V 0 bases and J 4 bases, with 15 bases left between them. CDR3 residues: CASSIEGETTPYGYTF. CDR3 nucleotides: TGTGCCAGTAGTATAGAGGGTGAAACCACCCCCTATGGCTACACCTTC.

This chain links TRBV6-5 with TRBJ2-2, with 9 bases lining up with TRBD2. The CDR3 contains 15 residues. Germline V gene data show CDR1 as MNHEY and CDR2 as SVGAGI. Unmatched junction bases numbered 7, after V lost 4 bases and J lost 7 bases. CDR3 bases: TGTGCCAGCAGTTCTAGCGGGGCGGCCGACGGGGAGCTGTTTTTT. Protein product: CASSSSGAADGELFF.